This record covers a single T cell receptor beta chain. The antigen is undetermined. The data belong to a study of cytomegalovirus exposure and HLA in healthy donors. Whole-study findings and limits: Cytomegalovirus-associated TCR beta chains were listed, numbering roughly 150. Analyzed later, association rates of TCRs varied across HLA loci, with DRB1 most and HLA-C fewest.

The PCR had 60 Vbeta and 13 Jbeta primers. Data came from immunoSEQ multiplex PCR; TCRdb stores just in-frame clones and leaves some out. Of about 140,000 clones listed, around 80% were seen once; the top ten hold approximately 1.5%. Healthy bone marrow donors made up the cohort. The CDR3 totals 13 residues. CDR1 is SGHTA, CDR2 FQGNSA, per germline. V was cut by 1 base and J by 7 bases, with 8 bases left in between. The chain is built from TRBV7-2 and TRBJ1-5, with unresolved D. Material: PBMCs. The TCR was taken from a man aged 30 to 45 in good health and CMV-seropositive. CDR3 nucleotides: TGTGCCAGCAGCTTAGTGGAGGAGCAGCCCCAGCATTTT. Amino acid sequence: CASSLVEEQPQHF.